Listed here are 10 T cell receptor beta chains from one sample, sequenced in a study of early T cells in non-severe SARS-CoV-2 infection. Each CDR3 protein gets one entry after TCRdb re-called the 5' RACE reads with MiXCR. The data show about 73,000 distinct CDR3 sequences, roughly 13% seen once. The material sequenced was whole blood. The receptors here all came from an adult who was a healthcare worker with PCR-confirmed SARS-CoV-2 infection or an uninfected control (not recorded which).

There are many counts of this clonotype. This CDR3 reads CATSQDRGDYGYTF. The DNA for the CDR3 is TGTGCCACTTCCCAGGACAGGGGGGACTATGGCTACACCTTC. The chain has TRBV10-3 and TRBJ1-2; TRBD1 agrees at 10 bases. Germline CDR1 is ENHRY and CDR2 is SYGVKD. J was trimmed by 3 bases and V by 10 bases; bases with no gene match: 8. The CDR3 sequence is 14 residues long.

CDR3 nucleotide sequence: TGTGCCAGCAGCTTAGTGGGGAGGGGGGAGCTGTTTTTT. It yields the protein CASSLVGRGELFF. The chain carries TRBV7-2 and TRBJ2-2; D possibly corresponds to TRBD2 (6 bases). The CDR3 totals 13 residues. In germline, CDR1 is SGHTA, CDR2 FQGNSA. The germline V and J ends were trimmed by 1 base and 8 bases, with 8 bases remaining between them.

The chain has TRBV3-1 and TRBJ2-7; D is unclear. CDR1 is LGHDT, CDR2 YNNKEL, per germline (reference sequence). CDR3 size: 15 residues. Trimming shortened V by 3 bases and J by 0 bases, and 12 bases separated the two germline ends. The CDR3 region is CASSQGSGSSYEQYF. CDR3 DNA sequence: TGTGCCAGCAGCCAGGGGTCAGGAAGCTCCTACGAGCAGTACTTC.

This clonotype was counted many times. CDR3 sequence reads: CASSLHSFGANVLTF. DNA of the CDR3: TGTGCCAGCAGTTTACACAGTTTTGGGGCCAACGTCCTGACTTTC. The chain uses TRBV28 and TRBJ2-6; no reliable D call. This CDR3 region has 15 residues. Trimming pared 2 bases from V and 3 bases from J, leaving 8 bases between. In germline, CDR1 is MDHEN, CDR2 SYDVKM.

This clonotype has at least ten counts. V is TRBV29-1 and J is TRBJ1-3; no clear D. This CDR3 contains 12 residues. The V and J ends lost 7 bases and 9 bases respectively, with 16 bases between them. The germline gives CDR1 SQVTM, CDR2 ANQGSEA. CDR3: CSARTDGRTIYF. The CDR3 bases are TGCAGCGCCCGGACCGATGGCCGCACCATATATTTT.

This clonotype came up many times. The V and J genes are TRBV11-2 and TRBJ2-3; D might be TRBD1 or TRBD2, each matching 5 bases. Trimming left V 5 bases short and J 4 bases short, with 16 bases between. The CDR3 runs 15 residues. The germline V gene encodes CDR1 SGHAT and CDR2 FQNNGV. The DNA of the CDR3 is TGTGCCAGCAGCATTCGACTAAGGGGATCAGATACGCAGTATTTT. Encoded protein: CASSIRLRGSDTQYF. Looking up the rest from reference TRBV11-2 and TRBJ2-3 gives the full variable domain: EAGVAQSPRYKIIEKRQSVAFWCNPISGHATLYWYQQILGQGPKLLIQFQNNGVVDDSQLPKDRFSAERLKGVDSTLKIQPAKLEDSAVYLCASSIRLRGSDTQYFGPGTRLTVL.

This clonotype was recorded at least ten times. CDR3 protein: CAISESSGGTDTQYF. CDR3 nucleotides: TGTGCCATCAGTGAGTCGAGCGGGGGTACAGATACGCAGTATTTT. The chain links TRBV10-3 to TRBJ2-3, with 8 positions matching TRBD2. The germline CDR1 and CDR2 sequences are ENHRY and SYGVKD. Trimming removed 0 bases from V and 3 bases from J; junction bases left unmatched: 2. There are 15 residues in the CDR3.

This clonotype has just a few counts. In DNA, the CDR3 is TGTGCCAGCCGGGACAGCTACACTGAAGCTTTCTTT. Its translation is CASRDSYTEAFF. V usage is TRBV6-6 and J usage is TRBJ1-1, with 7 bases aligning to TRBD1. The CDR3 is 12 amino acids. Germline V CDR1 and CDR2: MNHNY, SVGAGI (reference sequence). Germline trimming cut 8 bases from V and 3 bases from J; bases unmatched to any gene: 3.

This clonotype was counted between two and nine times. The chain couples TRBV4-2 to TRBJ2-1; D possibly corresponds to TRBD2 (6 bases). V lost 0 bases, J lost 9 bases, and 15 bases lay in between. The CDR3 covers 15 residues. Germline values: CDR1 LGHNA, CDR2 YNFKEQ. The CDR3 DNA follows: TGTGCCAGCAGCCAAGATCCGACTAGATCCGGTGAGCAGTTCTTC. This translates into CASSQDPTRSGEQFF.

Only a few counts were recorded for this clonotype. The V call is TRBV6-1, the J call TRBJ1-1, with D unresolved. V was pared by 6 bases and J by 7 bases, with 15 bases between. There are 13 residues in the CDR3. The germline CDR1 and CDR2 sequences are MNHNS and SASEGT. The CDR3 loop is CASSDREAGEAFF. CDR3 bases: TGTGCCAGCAGCGACCGGGAAGCCGGTGAAGCTTTCTTT.